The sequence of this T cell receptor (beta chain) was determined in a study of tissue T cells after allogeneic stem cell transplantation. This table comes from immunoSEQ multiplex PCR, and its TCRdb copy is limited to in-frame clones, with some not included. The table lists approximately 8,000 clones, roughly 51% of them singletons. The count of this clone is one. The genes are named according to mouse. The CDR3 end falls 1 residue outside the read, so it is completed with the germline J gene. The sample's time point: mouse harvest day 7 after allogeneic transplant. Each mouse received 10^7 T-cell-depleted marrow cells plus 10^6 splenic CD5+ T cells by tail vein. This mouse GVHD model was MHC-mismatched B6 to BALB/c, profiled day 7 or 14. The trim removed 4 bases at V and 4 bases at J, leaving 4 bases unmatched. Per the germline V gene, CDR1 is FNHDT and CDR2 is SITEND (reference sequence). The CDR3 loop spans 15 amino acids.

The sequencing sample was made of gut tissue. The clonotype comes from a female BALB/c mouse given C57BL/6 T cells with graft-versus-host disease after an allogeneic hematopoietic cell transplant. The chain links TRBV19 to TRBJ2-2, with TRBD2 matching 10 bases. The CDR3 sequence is CASSRDWGITGQLYF. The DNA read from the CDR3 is TGTGCCAGCAGTCGGGACTGGGGAATCACCGGGCAGCTCTAC. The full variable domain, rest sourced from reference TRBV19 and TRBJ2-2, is GGIITQTPKFLIGQEGQKLTLKCQQNFNHDTMYWYRQDSGKGLRLIYYSITENDLQKGDLSEGYDASREKKSSFSLTVTSAQKNEMAVFLCASSRDWGITGQLYFGEGSKLTVL.